The table lists the clone carrying this T cell receptor (beta chain) with a few counts. Its matching antigen is unknown. These data are taken from a study of T cells in Graves' hyperthyroidism and ophthalmopathy. Study outcomes and limitations: The blood repertoire included most of the expanded thyroid clonotypes above 0.001.

Germline V lookup: CDR1 SGHNT, CDR2 YYREEE (reference sequence). The CDR3 loop spans 15 amino acids. V lost 0 bases, J lost 8 bases, and 15 bases lay in between. Amplification of TCR beta CDR3 regions used RNA as the template. The HTBI set primed first-round TCR CDR3 RT-PCR. Using its own MiXCR run on the multiplex PCR reads, TCRdb lists one record per CDR3 protein. The table records 250,000 to 300,000 distinct CDR3 sequences, just over 14% of them present only once. The source of this sequence is a woman between 40 and 55 years old with Graves' hyperthyroidism that later progressed to Graves' ophthalmopathy. The chain links TRBV5-4 to TRBJ2-1; D not resolved. The specimen was blood. The CDR3 DNA is TGTGCCAGCAGCTTGGGTAGCAGATCTTTCCATGAGCAGTTCTTC. Translated: CASSLGSRSFHEQFF.